The sequence of this T cell receptor (beta chain) was determined in a study of blood T cell repertoires in COVID-19. Study overall: Sites across the United States, Italy and Spain contributed samples from acute and convalescent COVID-19. Sources were T cells, B-cell-depleted T cells, or PBMCs; the material itself was cDNA or gDNA.

Sequencing was performed with immunoSEQ multiplex PCR; in TCRdb, only in-frame clones are kept and a portion is missing. The data show a few hundred thousand clones, approximately 84% seen once. This CDR3 has 11 residues. V shed 7 bases and J shed 6 bases, with 10 bases lying between them. CDR1 and CDR2 (germline): MNHEY, SVGAGI. This TCR came from a woman in her 30s who had recovered from COVID-19. Sequences were obtained from peripheral blood. The chain uses TRBV6-5 and TRBJ2-7; D is unresolved. CDR3 sequence: CASMRISEQYF. Written as DNA, the CDR3 is TGTGCCAGCATGAGGATATCCGAGCAGTACTTC.